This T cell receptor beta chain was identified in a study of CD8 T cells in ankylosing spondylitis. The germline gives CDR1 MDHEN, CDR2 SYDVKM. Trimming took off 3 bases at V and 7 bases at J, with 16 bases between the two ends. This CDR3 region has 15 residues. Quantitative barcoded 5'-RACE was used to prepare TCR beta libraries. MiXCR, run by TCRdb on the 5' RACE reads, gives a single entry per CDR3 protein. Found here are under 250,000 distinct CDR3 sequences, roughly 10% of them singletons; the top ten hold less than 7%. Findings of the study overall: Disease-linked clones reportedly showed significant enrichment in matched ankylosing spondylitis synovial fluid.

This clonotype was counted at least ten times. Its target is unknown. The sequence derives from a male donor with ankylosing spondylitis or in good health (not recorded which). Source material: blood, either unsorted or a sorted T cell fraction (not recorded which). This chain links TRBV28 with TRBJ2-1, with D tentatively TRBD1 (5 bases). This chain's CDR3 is CASSFPGPYANEQFF. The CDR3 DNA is TGTGCCAGCAGTTTCCCAGGGCCTTATGCTAATGAGCAGTTCTTC.